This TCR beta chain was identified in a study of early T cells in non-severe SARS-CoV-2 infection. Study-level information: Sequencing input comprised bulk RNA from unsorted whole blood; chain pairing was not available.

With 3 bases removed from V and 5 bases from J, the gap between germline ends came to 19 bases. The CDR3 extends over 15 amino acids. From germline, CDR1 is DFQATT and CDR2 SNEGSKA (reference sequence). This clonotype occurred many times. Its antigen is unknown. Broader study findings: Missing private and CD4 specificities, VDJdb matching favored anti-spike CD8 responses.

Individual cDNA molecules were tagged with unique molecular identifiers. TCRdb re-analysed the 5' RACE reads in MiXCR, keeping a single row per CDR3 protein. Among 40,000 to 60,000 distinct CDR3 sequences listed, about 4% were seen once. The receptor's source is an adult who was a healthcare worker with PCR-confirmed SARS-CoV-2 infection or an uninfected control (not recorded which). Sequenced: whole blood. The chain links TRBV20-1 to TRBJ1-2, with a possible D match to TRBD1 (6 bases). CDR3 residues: CSASLTGTPSYGYTF. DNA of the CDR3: TGCAGTGCTAGTTTAACGGGGACACCATCGTATGGCTACACCTTC.